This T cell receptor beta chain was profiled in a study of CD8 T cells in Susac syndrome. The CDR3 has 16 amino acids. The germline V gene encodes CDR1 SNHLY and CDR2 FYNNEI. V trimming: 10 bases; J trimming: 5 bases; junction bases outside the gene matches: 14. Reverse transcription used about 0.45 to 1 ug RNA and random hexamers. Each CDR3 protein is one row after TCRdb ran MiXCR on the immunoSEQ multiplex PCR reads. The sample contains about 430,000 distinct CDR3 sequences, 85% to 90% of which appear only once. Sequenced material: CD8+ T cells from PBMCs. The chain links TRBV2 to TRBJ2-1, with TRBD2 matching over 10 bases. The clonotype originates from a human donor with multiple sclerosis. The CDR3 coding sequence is TGTGCCACCGTACCCCTAGCGGGAGATGTTAACAATGAGCAGTTCTTC. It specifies CATVPLAGDVNNEQFF.